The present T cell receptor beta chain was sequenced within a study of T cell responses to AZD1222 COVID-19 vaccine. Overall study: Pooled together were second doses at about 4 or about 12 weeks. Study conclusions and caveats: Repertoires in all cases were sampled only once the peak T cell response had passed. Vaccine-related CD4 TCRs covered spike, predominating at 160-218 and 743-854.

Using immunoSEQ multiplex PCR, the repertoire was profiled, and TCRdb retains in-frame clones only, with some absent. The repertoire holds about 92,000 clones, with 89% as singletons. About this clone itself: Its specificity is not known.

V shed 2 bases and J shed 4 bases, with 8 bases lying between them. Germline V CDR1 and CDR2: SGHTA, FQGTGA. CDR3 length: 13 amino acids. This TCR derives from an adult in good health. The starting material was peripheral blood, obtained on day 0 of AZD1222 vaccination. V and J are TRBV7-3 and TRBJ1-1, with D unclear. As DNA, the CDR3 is TGTGCCAGCAGCTTACTCAAGGGCACTGAAGCTTTCTTT. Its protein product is CASSLLKGTEAFF.